Described below is a single T cell receptor (beta chain) sequence and its context. Libraries were prepared by immunoSEQ multiplex PCR; TCRdb keeps only in-frame clonotypes and omits some of them. The sample holds around 220,000 clones; around 86% are singletons and the top ten take roughly 8.2%. This CDR3 spans 14 amino acids. Trimming stripped 2 bases from V and 6 bases from J, with 14 bases between. The germline V gene encodes CDR1 SGDLS and CDR2 YYNGEE. This record comes from a study of blood T cell repertoires in COVID-19. Material: peripheral blood. The TCR comes from a woman aged 80 or over with COVID-19, enrolled during active disease. The rearrangement joins TRBV9 to TRBJ1-1; a possible D gene is TRBD1 (6 bases). In DNA, the CDR3 is TGTGCCAGCAGCGTTATTACAGGGTTAGCTGAAGCTTTCTTT. Its translation is CASSVITGLAEAFF.